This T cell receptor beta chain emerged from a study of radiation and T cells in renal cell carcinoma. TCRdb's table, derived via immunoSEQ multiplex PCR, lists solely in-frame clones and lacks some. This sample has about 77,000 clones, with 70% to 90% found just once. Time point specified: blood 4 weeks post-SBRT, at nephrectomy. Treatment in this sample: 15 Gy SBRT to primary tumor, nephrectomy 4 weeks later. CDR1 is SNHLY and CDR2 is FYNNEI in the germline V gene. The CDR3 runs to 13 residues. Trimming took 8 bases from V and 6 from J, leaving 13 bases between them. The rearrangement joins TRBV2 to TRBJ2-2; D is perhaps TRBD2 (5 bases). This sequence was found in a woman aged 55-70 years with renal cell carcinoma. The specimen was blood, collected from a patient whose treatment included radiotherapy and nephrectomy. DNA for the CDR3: TGTGCCAGCGGCAGAGAGGGAGCCGGGGAGCTGTTTTTT. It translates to CASGREGAGELFF.